This TCR beta chain emerged from a study of blood T cell repertoires in COVID-19. Sequencing was performed with immunoSEQ multiplex PCR; in TCRdb, only in-frame clones are kept and a portion is missing. This sample yields some 240,000 clones, of which 70% to 85% are seen a single time; about 1.5% belongs to the top ten. This clone appeared once. CDR1 is SGDLS and CDR2 is YYNGEE in the germline V gene. Germline trimming cut 1 base from V and 3 bases from J; bases unmatched to any gene: 1. The CDR3 is made up of 15 amino acids. The receptor was derived from a woman aged 40 to 50 who had recovered from COVID-19. This chain uses TRBV9 with TRBJ2-6; TRBD1 matches 7 bases. What was sequenced was peripheral blood. DNA of the CDR3: TGTGCCAGCAGCGTAAGGGGGCGTGGGGCCAACGTCCTGACTTTC. It specifies CASSVRGRGANVLTF. The full variable domain, in which reference TRBV9 and TRBJ2-6 provide the parts outside the CDR3, is DSGVTQTPKHLITATGQRVTLRCSPRSGDLSVYWYQQSLDQGLQFLIQYYNGEERAKGNILERFSAQQFPDLHSELNLSSLELGDSALYFCASSVRGRGANVLTFGAGSRLTVL.